This TCR beta chain was observed in a study of persistence of HIV-infected CD4 T cells. Study details: Median time on suppressive ART was approximately eight years.

Sequencing used immunoSEQ version 4 in survey mode. Assay: immunoSEQ multiplex PCR; the TCRdb copy retains only in-frame clones and omits some. The data contain around 40,000 clones, roughly 90% of them singletons. Germline trimming cut 1 base from V and 1 base from J; bases unmatched to any gene: 1. This CDR3 has 16 amino acids. Germline V gene lookup returns CDR1 SNHLY and CDR2 FYNNEI. Notes on the study in general: Compared with CD3/CD28-stimulated cells, CMV- and Gag-responding cells showed lower TCRbeta richness.

As regards this clone: As yet, its antigen is unknown.

Cells were stimulated nonspecifically with anti-CD3/anti-CD28 magnetic beads. Responding CD4+ T cells were sorted by upregulation of both CD40 ligand and CD69. The sample in question was CD4+ T cells sorted from PBMCs after approximately 19-hour stimulation, obtained from a patient who received antiretroviral therapy. J is TRBJ1-1 and V is TRBV2; 12 bases match TRBD1. The clonotype was recovered from an adult man with HIV who was CMV-seropositive. The CDR3 DNA follows: TGTGCCAGCAGTGAAGGGGACAGGGGGCCGAACACTGAAGCTTTCTTT. It specifies CASSEGDRGPNTEAFF.